The rows below give T cell receptor beta chains drawn from one sample of a study of shared clonotypes between healthy human individuals. Produced via immunoSEQ multiplex PCR; TCRdb's table is partial and in-frame only. The data hold some 2,400,000 clones, with approximately 94% observed a single time. The source material was naive CD4+ T cells sorted from blood. The receptors were sampled from a man in his late teens or twenties in good health. CDR3s include the opening cysteine and the closing phenylalanine or tryptophan. Fields, in order: J gene, D gene, clone size, V gene, CDR3 DNA, CDR3 protein. A D gene is named only where the DNA matches it firmly. Where a row states a size, it is once, few, many or the class of an expanded clone; other rows omit it.

J: TRBJ2-7
D: TRBD2
size: .
V: TRBV6-5
DNA: TGTGCCAGCAGCCCGACTAGCGGGTTACCCTACGAGCAGTACTTC
CDR3: CASSPTSGLPYEQYF

J: TRBJ2-3
D: .
size: .
V: TRBV29-1
DNA: TGCAGCGTTGAAAAGGATCCTGGGGGTGCGCAGTATTTT
CDR3: CSVEKDPGGAQYF

J: TRBJ2-3
D: TRBD2
size: .
V: TRBV6-1
DNA: TGTGCCAGCAGTGAAGGGGGGACTAGCGGCACAGATACGCAGTATTTT
CDR3: CASSEGGTSGTDTQYF

J: TRBJ1-1
D: .
size: .
V: TRBV7-2
DNA: TGTGCCAGCAGCTTTAGACAGTCTGCCACTGAAGCTTTCTTT
CDR3: CASSFRQSATEAFF

J: TRBJ2-7
D: .
size: once
V: TRBV28
DNA: TGTGCCAGCAGTGCCCCCGGGTCCCTTTCATACGAGCAGTACTTC
CDR3: CASSAPGSLSYEQYF

J: TRBJ2-7
D: .
size: .
V: TRBV28
DNA: TGTGCCAGCAGTTTGGTAGACAAGAAGGGTGAGCAGTACTTC
CDR3: CASSLVDKKGEQYF

J: TRBJ2-3
D: TRBD1
size: .
V: TRBV11-3
DNA: TGTGCCAGCAGTAGGGACAGGGGGCTATCTAGCACAGATACGCAGTATTTT
CDR3: CASSRDRGLSSTDTQYF

J: TRBJ2-1
D: .
size: .
V: TRBV25-1
DNA: TGTGCCAGCAGTGAACCCGCGCAGGACCAGCAGTTCTTC
CDR3: CASSEPAQDQQFF

J: TRBJ2-1
D: TRBD2
size: .
V: TRBV28
DNA: TGTGCCAGTGACGGGACTAGCGGGGGTCACAATGAGCAGTTCTTC
CDR3: CASDGTSGGHNEQFF

J: TRBJ2-1
D: TRBD1
size: .
V: TRBV11-2
DNA: TGTGCCAGCAGACCCGGACAGGCTATTTACAATGAGCAGTTCTTC
CDR3: CASRPGQAIYNEQFF

J: TRBJ2-5
D: .
size: .
V: TRBV5-1
DNA: TGCGCCAGCAGCCCCGCCGGTTATAGGGAAGAGACCCAGTACTTC
CDR3: CASSPAGYREETQYF

J: TRBJ2-1
D: TRBD1
size: .
V: TRBV5-1
DNA: TGCGCCAGCAGGGCCGGGACAGGGAACAATGAGCAGTTCTTC
CDR3: CASRAGTGNNEQFF

J: TRBJ1-1
D: .
size: .
V: TRBV7-2
DNA: TGTGCCAGCAGCTTGGGCGGGGGATTGAACACTGAAGCTTTCTTT
CDR3: CASSLGGGLNTEAFF

J: TRBJ2-2
D: TRBD2
size: .
V: TRBV10-2
DNA: TGCGCCAGCTTACTAGCGGGGAGCACCGGGGAGCTGTTTTTT
CDR3: CASLLAGSTGELFF

J: TRBJ2-1
D: .
size: .
V: TRBV21-1
DNA: TGTGCCAGCAGCAAAAACCGGCGGGAGACTAGCGGGAGGGCGTGGTACAATGAGCAGTTCTTC
CDR3: CASSKNRRETSGRAWYNEQFF

J: TRBJ2-1
D: TRBD2
size: .
V: TRBV7-2
DNA: TGTGCCAGCAGCAACGGACTAGCGGGAAAATACGAGCAGTTCTTC
CDR3: CASSNGLAGKYEQFF

J: TRBJ2-2
D: TRBD1
size: .
V: TRBV10-2
DNA: TGCGCCAGTAACGGACAGGGAGGCTGGACCGGGGAGCTGTTTTTT
CDR3: CASNGQGGWTGELFF

J: TRBJ2-3
D: .
size: .
V: TRBV29-1
DNA: TGCAGCGTTGTCCCTAGCTGGATTAGCACAGATACGCAGTATTTT
CDR3: CSVVPSWISTDTQYF

J: TRBJ2-3
D: .
size: once
V: TRBV20-1
DNA: TGCATGCTGACGGGGGAAGATACGCAGTATTTT
CDR3: CMLTGEDTQYF

J: TRBJ1-5
D: .
size: once
V: TRBV7-2
DNA: TGTGCCAGCAGCTTAGAATCATTTTATAGCAATCAGCCCCAGCATTTT
CDR3: CASSLESFYSNQPQHF

J: TRBJ2-1
D: .
size: .
V: TRBV7-2
DNA: TGTGCCAGCAGCTTAGAAGGGGCTCTGGGAAATGAGCAGTTCTTC
CDR3: CASSLEGALGNEQFF

J: TRBJ2-3
D: .
size: .
V: TRBV20-1
DNA: TGCAGTGCTAGGCCGGGAGATACGCAGTATTTT
CDR3: CSARPGDTQYF

J: TRBJ2-2
D: TRBD2
size: .
V: TRBV2
DNA: TGTGCCAGCAGAAACCGCGGGGGCACCGGGGAGCTGTTTTTT
CDR3: CASRNRGGTGELFF

J: TRBJ1-6
D: .
size: .
V: TRBV25-1
DNA: TGTGCCAGCAGTGAAACCGAGCTACGTGGTTCACCCCTCCACTTT
CDR3: CASSETELRGSPLHF

J: TRBJ1-6
D: .
size: .
V: TRBV21-1
DNA: TGTGCCAGCAGCAAAGGACAGGCGGGACTTTGTGTTCGATCACCCCTCCACTTT
CDR3: CASSKGQAGLCVRSPLHF

J: TRBJ2-1
D: .
size: .
V: TRBV18
DNA: TGTGCCAGCTCACCAAGGCTAGACGATGAGCAGTTCTTC
CDR3: CASSPRLDDEQFF

J: TRBJ2-7
D: .
size: .
V: TRBV7-9
DNA: TGTGCCAGCAGCTTAGTATTTAGGGGGGAGCAGTACTTC
CDR3: CASSLVFRGEQYF

J: TRBJ2-2
D: TRBD2
size: .
V: TRBV11-1
DNA: TGTGCCAGCAGCAGACAGCGGGGGAACCCCACCGGGGAGCTGTTTTTT
CDR3: CASSRQRGNPTGELFF

J: TRBJ1-2
D: .
size: .
V: TRBV6-5
DNA: TGTGCCAGCGGTCGAGAGGGTGGGGGCTACACCTTC
CDR3: CASGREGGGYTF

J: TRBJ2-7
D: TRBD1
size: .
V: TRBV5-1
DNA: TGCGCCAGCAGCTTGGAGGGGGACAGCGGCCACGAGCAGTACTTC
CDR3: CASSLEGDSGHEQYF

J: TRBJ2-5
D: TRBD1
size: .
V: TRBV5-1
DNA: TGCGCCAGCAGCTTGACTCTAGGGACAGGGGAGAAGACCCAGTACTTC
CDR3: CASSLTLGTGEKTQYF

J: TRBJ2-2
D: .
size: .
V: TRBV2
DNA: TGTGCCAGCAGTGAGGGACGAAATTTCGGGGAGCTGTTTTTT
CDR3: CASSEGRNFGELFF

J: TRBJ1-6
D: TRBD1
size: .
V: TRBV5-4
DNA: TGTGCCAGCAGCAAACAGGGGGCGCTGATTTCACCCCTCCACTTT
CDR3: CASSKQGALISPLHF

J: TRBJ2-3
D: TRBD2
size: .
V: TRBV10-3
DNA: TGTGCCATCAGCGAACTAGCGGCCCTCACAGATACGCAGTATTTT
CDR3: CAISELAALTDTQYF

J: TRBJ1-5
D: TRBD1
size: .
V: TRBV5-1
DNA: TGCGCCAGCAGCACCGGGACAGGGGGAAGCAATCAGCCCCAGCATTTT
CDR3: CASSTGTGGSNQPQHF

J: TRBJ2-3
D: .
size: .
V: TRBV9
DNA: TGTGCCGGGTCCCGCGGGGGCCTCCGCACAGATACGCAGTATTTT
CDR3: CAGSRGGLRTDTQYF

J: TRBJ2-1
D: .
size: .
V: TRBV10-3
DNA: TGTGCCATCAGTGCAGGGAACCCCTACGATGAGCAGTTCTTC
CDR3: CAISAGNPYDEQFF

J: TRBJ1-4
D: .
size: .
V: TRBV18
DNA: TGTGCCAGCTCGGCCACCGGGACAAGAAATGAAAAACTGTTTTTT
CDR3: CASSATGTRNEKLFF

J: TRBJ1-1
D: .
size: .
V: TRBV18
DNA: TGTGCCAGCTCACCTCAGGGGATCTCGAACACTGAAGCTTTCTTT
CDR3: CASSPQGISNTEAFF

J: TRBJ2-3
D: TRBD1
size: .
V: TRBV13
DNA: TGTGCCAGCAGCGCCGAAAGACAGGGATATACGCAGTATTTT
CDR3: CASSAERQGYTQYF

J: TRBJ2-3
D: .
size: .
V: TRBV18
DNA: TGTGCCAGCTCACTCAGTCGGACGCCCCTAGGAACAGATACGCAGTATTTT
CDR3: CASSLSRTPLGTDTQYF

J: TRBJ2-3
D: TRBD2
size: .
V: TRBV27
DNA: TGTGCCAGCAGTTTATTAGGGCTAGCGGGCAGTAGCACAGATACGCAGTATTTT
CDR3: CASSLLGLAGSSTDTQYF

J: TRBJ1-2
D: .
size: .
V: TRBV5-5
DNA: TGTGCCAGCAGCTTCGACAGTAACTATGGCTACACCTTC
CDR3: CASSFDSNYGYTF

J: TRBJ1-6
D: .
size: .
V: TRBV4-1
DNA: TGCGCCAGCAGCCTGGGTGGTTCCTCGGGGAATTCACCCCTCCACTTT
CDR3: CASSLGGSSGNSPLHF

J: TRBJ2-2
D: .
size: .
V: TRBV29-1
DNA: TGCAGCGTCGCGTTGGGGAGCGCGAACACCGGGGAGCTGTTTTTT
CDR3: CSVALGSANTGELFF

J: TRBJ2-7
D: TRBD1
size: .
V: TRBV4-1
DNA: TGCGCCAGCAGCCAGCCAACATCCGGGACAGGGTTCACAACAGTGCGGCGCGAACAGTACTTC
CDR3: CASSQPTSGTGFTTVRREQYF

J: TRBJ2-7
D: .
size: once
V: TRBV15
DNA: TGTGCCACCAGCAGGGTCGGGGCAGCCAAGTACTTC
CDR3: CATSRVGAAKYF

J: TRBJ2-1
D: .
size: .
V: TRBV30
DNA: TGTGCCTGGAGTGTATTGGGGAACAATGAGCAGTTCTTC
CDR3: CAWSVLGNNEQFF

J: TRBJ2-7
D: .
size: .
V: TRBV28
DNA: TGTGCCAGCAGCCCCCCGGGATTTGCTTACGAGCAGTACTTC
CDR3: CASSPPGFAYEQYF

J: TRBJ2-1
D: .
size: once
V: TRBV19
DNA: TGTGCCAGTAGTAGGGACGCCGATTCCTACAATGAGCAGTTCTTC
CDR3: CASSRDADSYNEQFF

J: TRBJ2-2
D: TRBD1
size: .
V: TRBV4-1
DNA: TGCGCCAGCAGCCAACCTACCGGGACAGAGGAAACCGGGGAGCTGTTTTTT
CDR3: CASSQPTGTEETGELFF

J: TRBJ1-5
D: TRBD1
size: .
V: TRBV4-1
DNA: TGCGCCAGCAGCCAAGAGACAGGGGGAGGTCAGCCCCAGCATTTT
CDR3: CASSQETGGGQPQHF

J: TRBJ1-2
D: .
size: few
V: TRBV6-6
DNA: TGTGCCAGCAGGATAGACTATGGCTACACCTTC
CDR3: CASRIDYGYTF

J: TRBJ2-1
D: TRBD2
size: .
V: TRBV6-1
DNA: TGTGCCAGCAGTGAAGTGCGGGGGACCTACAATGAGCAGTTCTTC
CDR3: CASSEVRGTYNEQFF

J: TRBJ2-1
D: .
size: .
V: TRBV30
DNA: TGTGCCTGGACTGGGGGGTACAATGAGCAGTTCTTC
CDR3: CAWTGGYNEQFF

J: TRBJ1-2
D: .
size: .
V: TRBV30
DNA: TGTGCCTGGAGTGGTGGGGACTATGGCTACACCTTC
CDR3: CAWSGGDYGYTF

J: TRBJ1-3
D: .
size: .
V: TRBV5-1
DNA: TGCGCCAGCAGCCCCAGTACAGGGTCCGGAAACACCATATATTTT
CDR3: CASSPSTGSGNTIYF